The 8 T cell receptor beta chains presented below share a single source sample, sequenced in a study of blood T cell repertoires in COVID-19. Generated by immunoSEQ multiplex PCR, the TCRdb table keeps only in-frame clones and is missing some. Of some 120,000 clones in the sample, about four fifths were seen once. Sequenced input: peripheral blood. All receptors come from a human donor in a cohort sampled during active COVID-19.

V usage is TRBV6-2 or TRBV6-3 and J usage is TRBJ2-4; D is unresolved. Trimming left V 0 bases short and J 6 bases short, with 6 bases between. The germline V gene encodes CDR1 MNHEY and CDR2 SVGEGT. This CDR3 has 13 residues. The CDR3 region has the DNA TGTGCCAGCAGTTACTCTCAGGCAAACATTCAGTACTTC. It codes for CASSYSQANIQYF.

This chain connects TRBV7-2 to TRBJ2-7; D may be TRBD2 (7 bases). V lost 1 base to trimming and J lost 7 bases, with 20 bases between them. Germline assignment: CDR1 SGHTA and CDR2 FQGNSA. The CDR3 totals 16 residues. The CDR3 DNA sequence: TGTGCCAGCAGCTTAGGGCGGGGGCGACGCCCTCGGGAGCAGTACTTC. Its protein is CASSLGRGRRPREQYF.

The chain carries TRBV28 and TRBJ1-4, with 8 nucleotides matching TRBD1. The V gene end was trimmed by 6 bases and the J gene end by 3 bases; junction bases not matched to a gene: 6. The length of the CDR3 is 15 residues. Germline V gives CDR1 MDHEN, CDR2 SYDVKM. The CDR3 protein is CASSAGGSSNEKLFF. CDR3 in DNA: TGTGCCAGCAGCGCAGGGGGCTCGTCTAATGAAAAACTGTTTTTT.

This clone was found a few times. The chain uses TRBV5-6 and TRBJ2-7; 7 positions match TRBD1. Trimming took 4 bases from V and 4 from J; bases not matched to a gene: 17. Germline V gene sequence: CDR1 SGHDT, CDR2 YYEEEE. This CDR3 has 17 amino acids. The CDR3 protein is CASSTWGHRGPNYEQYF. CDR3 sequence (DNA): TGTGCCAGCAGCACTTGGGGCCACAGGGGTCCGAATTACGAGCAGTACTTC. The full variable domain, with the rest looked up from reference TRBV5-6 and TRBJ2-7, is DAGVTQSPTHLIKTRGQQVTLRCSPKSGHDTVSWYQQALGQGPQFIFQYYEEEERQRGNFPDRFSGHQFPNYSSELNVNALLLGDSALYLCASSTWGHRGPNYEQYFGPGTRLTVT.

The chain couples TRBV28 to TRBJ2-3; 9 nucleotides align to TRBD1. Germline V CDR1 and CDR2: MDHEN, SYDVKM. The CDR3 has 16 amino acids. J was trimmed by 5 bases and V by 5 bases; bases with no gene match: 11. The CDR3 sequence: CASSNPGTGLVDTQYF. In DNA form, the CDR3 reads TGTGCCAGCAGTAACCCGGGGACAGGGCTGGTAGATACGCAGTATTTT.

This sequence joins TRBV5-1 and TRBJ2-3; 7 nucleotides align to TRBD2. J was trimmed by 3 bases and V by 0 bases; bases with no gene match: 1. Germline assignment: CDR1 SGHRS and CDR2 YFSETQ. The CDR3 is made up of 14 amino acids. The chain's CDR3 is CASSLELATDTQYF. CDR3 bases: TGCGCCAGCAGCTTGGAACTAGCGACAGATACGCAGTATTTT.

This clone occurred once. The CDR3 bases are TGTGCCAGCAGTGAAACCTTAGCCCAAGAGACCCAGTACTTC. It codes for CASSETLAQETQYF. The chain carries TRBV6-1 and TRBJ2-5; the D is unclear. The CDR3 length is 14 residues. Trimming took 2 bases from V and 1 from J, leaving 8 bases between them. Germline CDR1 reads MNHNS; CDR2 reads SASEGT.

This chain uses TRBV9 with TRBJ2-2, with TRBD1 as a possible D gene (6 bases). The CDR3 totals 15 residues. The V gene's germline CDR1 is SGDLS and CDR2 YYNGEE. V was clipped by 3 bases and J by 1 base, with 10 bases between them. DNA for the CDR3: TGTGCCAGCAGCGCAGGGGCAGGGAACACCGGGGAGCTGTTTTTT. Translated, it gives CASSAGAGNTGELFF. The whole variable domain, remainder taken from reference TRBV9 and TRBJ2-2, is DSGVTQTPKHLITATGQRVTLRCSPRSGDLSVYWYQQSLDQGLQFLIQYYNGEERAKGNILERFSAQQFPDLHSELNLSSLELGDSALYFCASSAGAGNTGELFFGEGSRLTVL.